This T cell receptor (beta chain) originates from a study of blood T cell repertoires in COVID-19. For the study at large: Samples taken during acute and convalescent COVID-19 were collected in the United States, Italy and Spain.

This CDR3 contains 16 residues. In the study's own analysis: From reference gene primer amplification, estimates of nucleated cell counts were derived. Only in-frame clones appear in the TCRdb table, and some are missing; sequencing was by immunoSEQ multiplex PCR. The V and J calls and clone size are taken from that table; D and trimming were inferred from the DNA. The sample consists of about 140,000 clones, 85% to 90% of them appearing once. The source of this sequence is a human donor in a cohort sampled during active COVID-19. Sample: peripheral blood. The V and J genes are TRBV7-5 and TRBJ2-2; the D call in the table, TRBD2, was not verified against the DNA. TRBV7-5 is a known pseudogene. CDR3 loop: CAPTRTSGRLGGELFF. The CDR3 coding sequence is TGTGCCCCGACCCGGACTAGCGGGAGGTTGGGCGGGGAGCTGTTTTTT.